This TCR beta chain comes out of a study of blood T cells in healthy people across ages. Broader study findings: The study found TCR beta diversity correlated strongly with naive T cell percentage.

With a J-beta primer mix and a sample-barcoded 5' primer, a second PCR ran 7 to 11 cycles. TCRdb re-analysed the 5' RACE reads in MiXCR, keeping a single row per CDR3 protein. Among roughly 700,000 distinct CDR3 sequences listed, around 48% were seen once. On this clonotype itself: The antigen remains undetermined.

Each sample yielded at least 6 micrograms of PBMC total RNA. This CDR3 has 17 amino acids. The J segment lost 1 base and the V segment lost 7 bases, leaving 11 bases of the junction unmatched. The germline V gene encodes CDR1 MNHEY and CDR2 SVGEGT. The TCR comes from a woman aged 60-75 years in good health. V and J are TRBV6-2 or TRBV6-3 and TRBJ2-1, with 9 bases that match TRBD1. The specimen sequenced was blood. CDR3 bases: TGTGCCAGCATTTCAGGACAGGGGCACCCTTCCTACAATGAGCAGTTCTTC. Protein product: CASISGQGHPSYNEQFF.